What follows are 15 T cell receptor beta chains derived from one specimen sequenced in a study of T-cell memory formation after mild COVID-19. A single record per CDR3 protein comes from TCRdb applying MiXCR to the 5' RACE reads. The sample has fewer than 140,000 distinct CDR3 sequences; 9.5% to 15% are singletons. What was sequenced was PBMCs or a T cell subset sorted from them (not recorded which). All receptors derive from an adult woman who had mild COVID-19 (a few samples of this study predate the infection). Cell type and time point are not known.

The CDR3: CASSLAETGELFF. The CDR3, as DNA: TGTGCCAGCAGCTTAGCAGAGACCGGGGAGCTGTTTTTT. The genes are TRBV7-6 and TRBJ2-2; D gene ambiguous. CDR1 is SGHVS, CDR2 FNYEAQ, per germline. The CDR3 loop spans 13 amino acids. Deletions cut 0 bases from V and 5 bases from J, with 4 bases between.

The chain uses TRBV7-9 and TRBJ2-5; TRBD2 agrees at 7 bases. CDR1 and CDR2 from the germline V gene are SEHNR and FQNEAQ (reference sequence). V lost 6 bases, J lost 5 bases, and 9 bases stayed unmatched. There are 14 residues in the CDR3. DNA of the CDR3: TGTGCCAGCAGGTCCGGGGGGAGAGGGGAGACCCAGTACTTC. Amino acids: CASRSGGRGETQYF.

This sequence joins TRBV6-5 and TRBJ2-7; 9 bases are shared with TRBD2. V was pared by 6 bases and J by 9 bases, with 15 bases of the junction left unmatched. The CDR3 loop spans 15 amino acids. The germline V gene encodes CDR1 MNHEY and CDR2 SVGAGI. CDR3 amino acids: CASSPTTAGGRGQYF. Written as DNA, the CDR3 is TGTGCCAGCAGCCCCACGACAGCGGGAGGCCGGGGGCAGTACTTC.

In its sample, this clonotype was seen a few times. This chain links TRBV29-1 with TRBJ1-2, with 8 bases that match TRBD1. Trimming took 4 bases from V and 6 from J; bases not matched to a gene: 22. CDR1 and CDR2 (germline): SQVTM, ANQGSEA. The CDR3 is 18 amino acids. The DNA for the CDR3 is TGCAGCGTTGTGCCCCTGTTAGGACAGGGCATTGGTGGTAATGGCTACACCTTC. Protein product: CSVVPLLGQGIGGNGYTF.

The chain combines TRBV10-3 with TRBJ2-5; TRBD2 might be the D (6 bases). Trimming pared 2 bases from V and 1 base from J, leaving 11 bases between. The CDR3 has 15 residues. Germline-derived CDR1 and CDR2 are ENHRY and SYGVKD. The CDR3 spells CAISETRGGQETQYF. The CDR3 DNA sequence: TGTGCCATCAGTGAGACGAGGGGAGGCCAAGAGACCCAGTACTTC.

The chain uses TRBV30 and TRBJ2-1, with a possible D match to TRBD2 (6 bases). Trimming took off 1 base at V and 0 bases at J, with 10 bases between the two ends. Per germline, CDR1 GTSNPN and CDR2 SVGIG (reference sequence). The CDR3 contains 15 residues. The CDR3 DNA reads as TGTGCCTGGAGTGGGGGACTTAGCTCCTACAATGAGCAGTTCTTC. It encodes CAWSGGLSSYNEQFF. The whole variable domain, remainder taken from reference TRBV30 and TRBJ2-1, is SQTIHQWPATLVQPVGSPLSLECTVEGTSNPNLYWYRQAAGRGLQLLFYSVGIGQISSEVPQNLSASRPQDRQFILSSKKLLLSDSGFYLCAWSGGLSSYNEQFFGPGTRLTVL.

This clonotype came up many times. The gene calls are TRBV6-2 or TRBV6-3 and TRBJ2-3; no definite D call. Looked up from germline, CDR1 is MNHEY and CDR2 is SVGEGT. The CDR3 contains 13 residues. Trimming left V 2 bases short and J 5 bases short, with 8 bases between. The CDR3 DNA is TGTGCCAGCAGTTACCTCGGTGGAGATACGCAGTATTTT. This translates into CASSYLGGDTQYF.

The V call is TRBV7-6, the J call TRBJ2-7; perhaps TRBD1 as D (5 bases). This CDR3 has 14 amino acids. Germline V lookup: CDR1 SGHVS, CDR2 FNYEAQ. The V and J ends lost 4 bases and 0 bases respectively, with 10 bases between them. CDR3 sequence: CASSSYGASYEQYF. For the CDR3, the DNA is TGTGCCAGCAGCTCGTATGGGGCCTCCTACGAGCAGTACTTC.

The chain uses TRBV20-1 and TRBJ2-1, with 9 bases matching TRBD1. The CDR3 has 15 amino acids. J lost 5 bases, V lost 4 bases, and 9 bases had no gene match. Germline assignment: CDR1 DFQATT and CDR2 SNEGSKA (reference sequence). CDR3 nucleotide sequence: TGCAGTGCTACCCCTTTGGGACAGGGACACAATGAGCAGTTCTTC. The encoded protein is CSATPLGQGHNEQFF.

The gene calls are TRBV7-2 and TRBJ2-7, with 7 bases matching TRBD1. With V trimmed by 4 bases and J by 3 bases, 9 bases remained unmatched. Germline V lookup: CDR1 SGHTA, CDR2 FQGNSA. This CDR3 spans 15 amino acids. As DNA, the CDR3 is TGTGCCAGCAGCTCCTCCCGGGACAGAATCTACGAGCAGTACTTC. It encodes CASSSSRDRIYEQYF.

As to this clonotype: A read error may account for a junction end that differs from germline. J is TRBJ2-3 and V is TRBV7-9; D uncertain. The CDR3 sequence is 11 residues long. Germline V lookup: CDR1 SEHNR, CDR2 FQNEAQ (reference sequence). CDR3 sequence reads: CAGSSTDTQYF. In DNA form, the CDR3 reads TGTGCCGGCAGCTCCACTGATACGCAGTATTTT.

On this clonotype itself: Germline and junction disagree at one end, which may indicate a read error. This chain uses TRBV15 with TRBJ2-1; D gene unclear. Germline V gene sequence: CDR1 LNHNV, CDR2 YYDKDF (reference sequence). The CDR3 totals 11 residues. This chain's CDR3 is CATIQRSTVLF. The CDR3 DNA reads as TGTGCCACCATACAGAGGAGTACTGTGCTCTTC. The whole variable domain, filled in from reference TRBV15 and TRBJ2-1, reads DAMVIQNPRYQVTQFGKPVTLSCSQTLNHNVMYWYQQKSSQAPKLLFHYYDKDFNNEADTPDNFQSRRPNTSFCFLDIRSPGLGDTAMYLCATIQRSTVLFGPGTRLTVL.

In this sample, this clonotype turned up a few times. This rearrangement joins TRBV7-9 to TRBJ2-5; no firm D call. V dropped 4 bases and J dropped 2 bases, with 11 bases sitting between them. This CDR3 comprises 14 residues. CDR1 is SEHNR and CDR2 is FQNEAQ in the germline V gene (reference sequence). CDR3 DNA: TGTGCCAGCAGCTCCCGAGCGACACAAGAGACCCAGTACTTC. Its translation is CASSSRATQETQYF. Variable domain in full (rest from reference TRBV7-9 and TRBJ2-5): DTGVSQNPRHKITKRGQNVTFRCDPISEHNRLYWYRQTLGQGPEFLTYFQNEAQLEKSRLLSDRFSAERPKGSFSTLEIQRTEQGDSAMYLCASSSRATQETQYFGPGTRLLVL.

The V call is TRBV9, the J call TRBJ2-1, with 7 nucleotides matching TRBD1. V gave up 3 bases and J gave up 7 bases; unmatched junction bases: 4. Germline V gene lookup returns CDR1 SGDLS and CDR2 YYNGEE. The CDR3 runs 13 residues. CDR3 sequence: CASSGQGRNEQFF. The DNA for the CDR3 is TGTGCCAGCAGCGGACAGGGTAGGAATGAGCAGTTCTTC.

The chain joins TRBV7-8 to TRBJ2-6; D is uncertain. Germline CDR1 SGHVS, CDR2 FQNEAQ. Trimming pared 3 bases from V and 0 bases from J, leaving 9 bases between. CDR3 length equals 16 residues. As DNA, the CDR3 is TGTGCCAGCAGCTTGGGGTTACACTCTGGGGCCAACGTCCTGACTTTC. It codes for CASSLGLHSGANVLTF.